These 6 T cell receptor beta chains were all obtained from the same sample, sequenced in a study of T cell responses to AZD1222 COVID-19 vaccine. Assay used: immunoSEQ multiplex PCR; TCRdb lists only in-frame clones, some missing. The sample contains about 100,000 clones, about 87% of which appear only once. The input for sequencing was peripheral blood, taken on day 0 of AZD1222 vaccination. Receptors were obtained from an adult in good health.

This rearrangement joins TRBV28 to TRBJ2-7, with TRBD1 identical over 9 bases. The CDR3 runs to 17 residues. V dropped 4 bases and J dropped 3; count of bases not matched to a gene: 13. Germline CDR1 reads MDHEN; CDR2 reads SYDVKM. Here the CDR3 DNA reads TGTGCCAGCAGTTCAGACAGGGGGAAGGAAGGCAGCTACGAGCAGTACTTC. This gives the protein CASSSDRGKEGSYEQYF.

The chain has TRBV28 and TRBJ1-5; possible D gene TRBD1, 6 bases. CDR3 length: 15 residues. Germline CDR1 MDHEN, CDR2 SYDVKM. The ends were cut back, 3 bases at V and 0 bases at J, with 9 bases in the middle. CDR3 protein: CASSFWDNSNQPQHF. DNA of the CDR3: TGTGCCAGCAGTTTCTGGGACAATAGCAATCAGCCCCAGCATTTT.

The chain combines TRBV10-2 with TRBJ2-7; D gene unclear. The germline CDR1 and CDR2 sequences are WSHSY and SAAADI. Trimming took off 4 bases at V and 2 bases at J, with 9 bases between the two ends. The CDR3 spans 13 residues. This chain's CDR3 is CASSGPPTYEQYF. The CDR3 DNA reads TGCGCCAGCAGTGGGCCGCCAACCTACGAGCAGTACTTC.

This clone was observed at least ten times. V gene TRBV4-3 combines with J gene TRBJ2-3; D might be TRBD2 (6 bases). The CDR3 totals 15 residues. With 4 bases removed from V and 6 bases from J, the gap between germline ends came to 17 bases. Per germline, CDR1 LGHNA and CDR2 YSLEER. CDR3 sequence: CASSPTSSIGDTQYF. CDR3 nucleotide sequence: TGCGCCAGCAGCCCTACTAGCTCGATCGGGGATACGCAGTATTTT.

The V gene is TRBV6-2 or TRBV6-3, the J gene TRBJ1-1; D unclear. V lost 3 bases and J lost 1, with 12 bases in between. Germline V gives CDR1 MNHEY, CDR2 SVGEGT. This CDR3 has 15 residues. CDR3 loop: CASSYSPRGNTEAFF. The CDR3 DNA reads as TGTGCCAGCAGTTATTCCCCCCGAGGGAACACTGAAGCTTTCTTT.

The rearrangement joins TRBV6-5 to TRBJ1-2; 9 bases map to TRBD1. V lost 6 bases, J lost 2 bases, and 4 bases stayed unmatched. Germline V gene lookup returns CDR1 MNHEY and CDR2 SVGAGI. The CDR3 covers 14 residues. The CDR3, as DNA: TGTGCCAGCAGCCACGACAGGGGGAACTATGGCTACACCTTC. Amino acid sequence: CASSHDRGNYGYTF.